This T cell receptor beta chain comes out of a study of identical twins. In this sample, this clonotype turned up many times. Antigen: not known. Healthy Caucasians were all of the donors. The V gene's germline CDR1 is SGHVS and CDR2 FNYEAQ. V lost 1 base, J lost 5 bases, and 14 bases lay in between. This CDR3 has 15 amino acids. A template switching step contributed a universal primer site, while unique molecular identifiers were present in the cDNA. Each CDR3 protein gets one entry after TCRdb re-called the 5' RACE reads with MiXCR. In the table there are 300,000 to 400,000 distinct CDR3 sequences, roughly 12% of which are singletons. The study's findings and limits: Twin-shared out-of-frame alpha sequences showed excess low generation probability. Potential partial confounding of zero-insertion analyses by invariant MAIT and iNKT cells was noted.

These same data were also listed under a study on yellow fever vaccine responses in identical twins.

V is TRBV7-6 and J is TRBJ1-1; D unresolved. The receptor was derived from a woman under 30 in good health. Sequenced: CD8+ T cells sorted from blood. CDR3 region: CASSLGANPGTEAFF. As DNA, the CDR3 is TGTGCCAGCAGCTTAGGGGCAAACCCGGGGACTGAAGCTTTCTTT.